Described below is a single T cell receptor beta chain sequence and its context. Its specificity is unknown. Produced via immunoSEQ multiplex PCR; TCRdb's table is partial and in-frame only. This sample has under 90,000 clones, with over 75% found just once. The sample originates from a study of Tregs in tolerant kidney transplant recipients. The nonmyeloablative bone marrow transplants came from related graft donors, with transient mixed chimerism. Study-wide findings and caveats: Findings come from small patient numbers and require larger validation.

V trimming: 4 bases; J trimming: 3 bases; junction bases outside the gene matches: 12. CDR3 length: 17 residues. CDR1 LGHNA and CDR2 YSLEER come from the germline V gene. The J gene is TRBJ2-5, the V gene TRBV4-3; 9 bases map to TRBD2. Sequenced here: CD4+ T cells from blood (PBMCs), sampled 24 months after the transplant. This clonotype was obtained from a human patient who received a combined kidney and bone marrow transplant. Some of the T cells might come from the graft donor. The DNA of the CDR3 is TGCGCCAGCAGCCTCTTGTTCACTAGCGGGTATAAAGAGACCCAGTACTTC. Amino acids: CASSLLFTSGYKETQYF.